This TCR beta chain was observed in a study of T cell repertoires in cytomegalovirus infection. Study-level background: The authors used CMV epitopes that were HLA-C-restricted (recently identified) and HLA-B-restricted (well studied). An indication of both CMV infection and matching HLA type came from public TCR beta signatures. Study observations and caveats: CMV carriers having the relevant HLA were flagged by cumulative public TCR beta family frequency. HLA-C-restricted CMV-specific TCR beta clonotypes were dominant in the ex vivo response.

Notes on this clonotype: Its cognate antigen is unknown.

Germline V gene sequence: CDR1 WSHSY, CDR2 SAAADI. The CDR3 has 18 amino acids. V shed 5 bases, J shed 0 bases, and the junction held 11 bases outside the gene matches. TCRdb independently ran MiXCR on the reads; one entry per CDR3 protein. The sample has about 180,000 distinct CDR3 sequences; roughly 20% are singletons. The chain is built from TRBV10-2 and TRBJ1-2; TRBD1 matches at 11 bases. This receptor was taken from a human donor in good health (CMV status not recorded). Some clones in this sample may be carry-over from other donors' samples. Sample: CD8+ T cells from cultured PBMCs, taken from culture after CMV antigen stimulation. For the CDR3, the DNA is TGCGCCAGCAGTATGCCGGGACAGGGGGACCGAGCTAACTATGGCTACACCTTC. Translation: CASSMPGQGDRANYGYTF.